This T cell receptor beta chain was obtained from a study of memory CD4+ T cells and cytomegalovirus serostatus (dated by TCRdb to between 2018 and 2021). Notes on the research overall: The roughly 33 healthy Belgian adults in the cohort included 9 who were CMV seropositive and 24 who were CMV seronegative. CD4+ memory TCRbeta repertoires of a Belgian cohort with known cytomegalovirus serostatus were sequenced in order to replicate a published TCR-based CMV serostatus classifier.

A FACSAria II was used to sort memory CD4+ T cells, defined as single viable CD3+CD4+CD8-CD45RO+ cells. CMV serostatus was determined with a Roche Elecsys assay detecting serum IgG against CMV pp150, pp28, p38 and p52. Once the samples were thawed, total CD4+ T cells were enriched through positive selection using CD4 magnetic microbeads. The samples came from a different study that was designed specifically to examine the CD4+ T cell memory repertoire. Peripheral blood mononuclear cells were isolated and cryopreserved according to standard operating procedures, and serum was stored at -80 degrees C. Staining used CD3-PerCP (BW264/56), CD4-APC (RPA-T4), CD45RO-PE (UCHT1) and CD8-Pacific Orange (3B5) antibodies, with Sytox blue excluding non-viable cells. Per the germline V gene (reference sequence), GTSNPN is the CDR1 and SVGIG is the CDR2. Spanning cysteine to phenylalanine, the CDR3 consists of 15 amino acids. Just CDR3 DNA is preserved here, 45 bases in frame from base 1. The V end loses 3 bases and the J end loses 2 bases, and a stretch of 17 bases separates them.

Genomic DNA was extracted from sorted cells with the Quick-DNA Microprep Kit. Amplification of TCRbeta DNA was done with the immunoSEQ hsTCRbeta kit, following the protocol from the manufacturer. TCRbeta libraries were sequenced on an Illumina MiSeq instrument. The authors' analysis ran thus. After out-of-frame sequences were removed, 2,204,828 distinct TCRbeta sequences remained, averaging about 67,000 per individual. Each individual was scored using the number of 164 previously reported CMV-associated TCRbeta sequences that the individual carried and the total number of productive distinct TCRbeta sequences. A beta-binomial model was reimplemented in Python, and scikit-learn random forests with default parameters were trained on data from the US cohort. Classifier performance on the Belgian cohort was summarized as median AUC with percentile confidence intervals calculated over 10,000 bootstrap iterations. Imported from immuneACCESS, the table was reduced by TCRdb to in-frame sequences with V and J called. These copies leave out some clones; in studies compared against another copy, an unresolved V gene accounts for under half, and the cause of the remainder is not known. V, J and clone size were drawn from that table, and D and trimming were deduced from the DNA. The sample profile shows 50,000 to 55,000 clones; roughly three quarters of them were found once. Under 0.9% of the sample goes to the ten largest clones.

On the study overall, not on this receptor specifically: Results were interpreted as suggesting that the CMV-associated TCR signature is largely present in the CD4+ memory repertoire. CMV serostatus prediction reached a median bootstrapped AUC of 0.95 with the original framework and approximately 0.92 with a US-trained random forest. Of over 150 previously reported CMV-associated TCRbeta sequences, approximately 70 appeared in the CD4+ memory repertoires, each in one to five individuals. On the Belgian cohort, the classifier built on the original framework reached a median bootstrapped AUC of roughly 0.96, with a 95% CI of 0.76-1.00. Unlike the original study, which covered naive and memory CD4+ and CD8+ populations, the Belgian study sequenced only CD4+CD45RO+ memory cells.

As regards this clone: Its recognized antigen is unknown. No much larger clone exists at a distance of one base, and base qualities are not known.

The rearranged segments are TRBV30 and TRBJ2-7, with the D assignment possibly TRBD1 or TRBD2, given 5 matching bases for each. The source of this sequence is an adult in good health and CMV-seronegative. The specimen sequenced was memory CD4+ T cells from blood. The DNA is TGTGCCTGGAGAGGGACCGCTAATTCCCCCTACGAGCAGTACTTC. Its translation is CAWRGTANSPYEQYF. Here the CDR3 is joined to the reference TRBV30 and TRBJ2-7 genes, and the full variable domain is: SQTIHQWPATLVQPVGSPLSLECTVEGTSNPNLYWYRQAAGRGLQLLFYSVGIGQISSEVPQNLSASRPQDRQFILSSKKLLLSDSGFYLCAWRGTANSPYEQYFGPGTRLTVT.